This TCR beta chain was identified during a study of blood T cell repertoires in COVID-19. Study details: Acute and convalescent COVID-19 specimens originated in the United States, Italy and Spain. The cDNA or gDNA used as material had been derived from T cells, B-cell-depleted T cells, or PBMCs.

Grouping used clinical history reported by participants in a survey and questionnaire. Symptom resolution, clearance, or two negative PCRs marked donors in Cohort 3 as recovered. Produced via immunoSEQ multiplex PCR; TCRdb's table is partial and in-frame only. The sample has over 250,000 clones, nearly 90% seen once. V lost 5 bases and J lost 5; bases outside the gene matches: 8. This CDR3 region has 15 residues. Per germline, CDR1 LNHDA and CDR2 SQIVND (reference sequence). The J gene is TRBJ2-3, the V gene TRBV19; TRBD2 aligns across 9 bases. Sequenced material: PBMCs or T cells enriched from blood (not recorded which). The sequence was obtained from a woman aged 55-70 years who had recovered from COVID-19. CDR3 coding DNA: TGTGCCAGTAGTCCCCATAGCGGGGGTGAAGATACGCAGTATTTT. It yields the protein CASSPHSGGEDTQYF.